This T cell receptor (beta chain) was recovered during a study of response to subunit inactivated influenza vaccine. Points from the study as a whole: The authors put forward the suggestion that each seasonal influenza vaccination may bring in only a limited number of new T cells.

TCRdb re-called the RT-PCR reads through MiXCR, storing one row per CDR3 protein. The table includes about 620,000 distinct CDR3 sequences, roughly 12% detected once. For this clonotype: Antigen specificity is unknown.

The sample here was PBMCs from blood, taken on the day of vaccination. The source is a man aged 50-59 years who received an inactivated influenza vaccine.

CDR3 sequence reads: CAWSGGGSSYEQYF. Here the CDR3 DNA reads TGTGCCTGGAGTGGAGGTGGGAGTTCCTACGAGCAGTACTTC. The chain couples TRBV30 to TRBJ2-7, with D possibly matching TRBD2 (5 bases). The CDR3 totals 14 residues. Germline V gene sequence: CDR1 GTSNPN, CDR2 SVGIG (reference sequence). Trimming took 1 base from V and 1 from J, leaving 11 bases between them.